This TCR beta chain was documented in a study of shared clonotypes between healthy human individuals. Findings and caveats of the study: It was expected that sequencing depth would affect clonotype sharing among donors. Inspection by rarefaction showed sorted-subset sequencing to be incomplete despite large depth.

CCR7-negative CD45RA+ TemRA cells were pooled with CD45RO+ cells for CD8 memory. The V gene's germline CDR1 is MNHNS and CDR2 SASEGT. V lost 8 bases and J lost 4, with 18 bases in between. This CDR3 comprises 15 residues. Repertoires were generated with immunoSEQ multiplex PCR, while TCRdb's copy carries only in-frame clones and drops some. The sample consists of approximately 100,000 clones, around 65% of them appearing once. This clone was counted a single time. Its matching antigen is unknown. The sample comprised memory CD8+ T cells sorted from blood. Subset indicated: CD45RO+ cells pooled with CCR7-negative TemRA cells. The rearrangement joins TRBV6-1 to TRBJ2-1; D is unclear. The TCR originated in a woman under 40 in good health. The CDR3 region is CASVVLTNPYNEQFF. CDR3 bases: TGTGCCAGCGTGGTACTCACGAACCCTTACAATGAGCAGTTCTTC.